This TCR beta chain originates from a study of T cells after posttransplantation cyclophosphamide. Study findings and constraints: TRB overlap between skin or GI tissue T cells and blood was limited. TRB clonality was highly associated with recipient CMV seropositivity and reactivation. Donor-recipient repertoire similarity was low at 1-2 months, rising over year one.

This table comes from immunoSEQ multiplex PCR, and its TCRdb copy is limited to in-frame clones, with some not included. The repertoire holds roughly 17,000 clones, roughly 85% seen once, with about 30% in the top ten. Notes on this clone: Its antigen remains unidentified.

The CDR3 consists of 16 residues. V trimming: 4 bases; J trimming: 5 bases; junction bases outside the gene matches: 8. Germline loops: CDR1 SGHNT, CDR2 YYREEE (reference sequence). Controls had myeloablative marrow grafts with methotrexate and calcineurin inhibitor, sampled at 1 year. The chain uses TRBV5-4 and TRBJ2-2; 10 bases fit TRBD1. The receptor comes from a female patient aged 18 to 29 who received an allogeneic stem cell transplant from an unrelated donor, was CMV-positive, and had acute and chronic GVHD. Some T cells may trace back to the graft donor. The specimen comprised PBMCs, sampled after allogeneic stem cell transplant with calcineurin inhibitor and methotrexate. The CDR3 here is CASSIRQGARTGELFF. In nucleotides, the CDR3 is TGTGCCAGCAGCATTAGACAGGGGGCGAGGACCGGGGAGCTGTTTTTT.